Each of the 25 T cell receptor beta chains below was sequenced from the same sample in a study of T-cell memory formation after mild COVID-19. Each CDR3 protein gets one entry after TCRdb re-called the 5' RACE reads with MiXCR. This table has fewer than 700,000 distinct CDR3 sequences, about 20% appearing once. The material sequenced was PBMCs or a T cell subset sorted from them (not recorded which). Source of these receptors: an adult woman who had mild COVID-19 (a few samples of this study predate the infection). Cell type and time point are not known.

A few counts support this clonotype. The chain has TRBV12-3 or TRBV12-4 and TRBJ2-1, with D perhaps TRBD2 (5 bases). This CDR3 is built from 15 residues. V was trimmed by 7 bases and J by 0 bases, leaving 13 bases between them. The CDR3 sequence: CASTVGAYSYNEQFF. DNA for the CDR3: TGTGCCAGCACCGTGGGAGCTTACTCCTACAATGAGCAGTTCTTC.

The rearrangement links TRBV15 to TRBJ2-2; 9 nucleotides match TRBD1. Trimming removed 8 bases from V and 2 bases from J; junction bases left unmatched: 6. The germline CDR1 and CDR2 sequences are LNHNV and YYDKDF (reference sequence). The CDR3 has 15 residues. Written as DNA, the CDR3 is TGTGCCACCGAAGACAGGGGGATTAACACCGGGGAGCTGTTTTTT. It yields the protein CATEDRGINTGELFF.

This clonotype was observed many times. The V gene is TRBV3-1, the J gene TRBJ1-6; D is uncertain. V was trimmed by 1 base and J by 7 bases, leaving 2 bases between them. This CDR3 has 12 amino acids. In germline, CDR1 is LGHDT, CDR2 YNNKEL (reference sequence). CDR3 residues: CASSQGNSPLHF. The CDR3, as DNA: TGTGCCAGCAGCCAAGGGAATTCACCCCTCCACTTT.

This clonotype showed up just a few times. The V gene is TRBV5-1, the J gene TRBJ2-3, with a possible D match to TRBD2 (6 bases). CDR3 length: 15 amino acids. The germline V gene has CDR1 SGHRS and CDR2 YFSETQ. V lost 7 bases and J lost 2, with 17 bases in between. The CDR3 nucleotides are TGCGCCAGCGGACCCCATAGCGGTTTCACAGATACGCAGTATTTT. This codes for CASGPHSGFTDTQYF.

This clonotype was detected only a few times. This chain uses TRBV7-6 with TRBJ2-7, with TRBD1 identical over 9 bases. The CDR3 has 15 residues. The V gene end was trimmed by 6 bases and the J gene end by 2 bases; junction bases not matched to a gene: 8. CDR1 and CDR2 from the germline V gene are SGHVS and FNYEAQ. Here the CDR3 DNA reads TGTGCCAGCAGTATCCAGGACAGGGGACCCTACGAGCAGTACTTC. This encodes CASSIQDRGPYEQYF.

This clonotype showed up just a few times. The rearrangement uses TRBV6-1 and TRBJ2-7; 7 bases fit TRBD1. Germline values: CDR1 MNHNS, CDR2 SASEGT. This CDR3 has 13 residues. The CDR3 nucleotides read TGTGGGGCAACAGGGGCGCAGCTGTACGAGCAGTACTTC. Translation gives CGATGAQLYEQYF.

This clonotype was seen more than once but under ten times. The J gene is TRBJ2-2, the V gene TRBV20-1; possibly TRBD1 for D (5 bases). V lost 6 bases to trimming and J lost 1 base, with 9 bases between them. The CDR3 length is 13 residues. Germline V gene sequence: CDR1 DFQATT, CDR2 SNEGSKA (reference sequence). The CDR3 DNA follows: TGCAGTGCGCGTCAGGGGAACACCGGGGAGCTGTTTTTT. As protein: CSARQGNTGELFF.

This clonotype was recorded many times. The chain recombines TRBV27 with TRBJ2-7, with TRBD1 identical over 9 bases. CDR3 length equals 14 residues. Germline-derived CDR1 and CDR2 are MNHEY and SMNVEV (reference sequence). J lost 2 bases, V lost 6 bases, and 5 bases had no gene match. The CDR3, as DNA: TGTGCCAGCAGCTCCGGGACAGGGCCCTACGAGCAGTACTTC. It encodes CASSSGTGPYEQYF.

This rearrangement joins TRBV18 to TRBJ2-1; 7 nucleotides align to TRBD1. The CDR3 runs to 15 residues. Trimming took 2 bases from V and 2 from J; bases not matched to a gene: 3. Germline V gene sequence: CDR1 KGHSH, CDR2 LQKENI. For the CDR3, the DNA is TGTGCCAGCTCACCAAAGCAGGGGGCCTACAATGAGCAGTTCTTC. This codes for CASSPKQGAYNEQFF.

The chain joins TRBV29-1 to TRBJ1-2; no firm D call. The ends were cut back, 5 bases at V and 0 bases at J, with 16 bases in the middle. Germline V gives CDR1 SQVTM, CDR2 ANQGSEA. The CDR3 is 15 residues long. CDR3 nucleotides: TGCAGCGTTTTACGAAAGAACAGAGCTAACTATGGCTACACCTTC. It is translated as CSVLRKNRANYGYTF.

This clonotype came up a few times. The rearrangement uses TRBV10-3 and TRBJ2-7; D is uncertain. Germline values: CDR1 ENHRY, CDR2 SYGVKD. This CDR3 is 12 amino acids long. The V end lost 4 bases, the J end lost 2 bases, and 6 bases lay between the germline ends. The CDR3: CAISGQAYEQYF. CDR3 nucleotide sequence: TGTGCCATCAGTGGGCAGGCCTACGAGCAGTACTTC.

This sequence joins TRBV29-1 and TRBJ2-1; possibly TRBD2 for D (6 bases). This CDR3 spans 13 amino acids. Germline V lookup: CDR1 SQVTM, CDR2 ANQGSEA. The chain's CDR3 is CSSAGPHSNEQFF. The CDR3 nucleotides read TGCAGTAGTGCGGGACCCCACAGCAATGAGCAGTTCTTC.

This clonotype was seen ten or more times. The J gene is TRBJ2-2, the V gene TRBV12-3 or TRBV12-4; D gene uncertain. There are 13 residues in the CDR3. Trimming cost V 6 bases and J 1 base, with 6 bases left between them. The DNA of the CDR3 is TGTGCCAGCAGGCCAAAGAACACCGGGGAGCTGTTTTTT. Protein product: CASRPKNTGELFF.

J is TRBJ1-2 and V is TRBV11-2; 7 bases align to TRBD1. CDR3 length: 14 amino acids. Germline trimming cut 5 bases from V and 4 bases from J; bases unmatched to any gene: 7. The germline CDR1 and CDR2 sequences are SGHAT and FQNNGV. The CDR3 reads CASSGSGTVYGYTF. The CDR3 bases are TGTGCCAGCAGCGGGTCCGGGACAGTCTATGGCTACACCTTC.

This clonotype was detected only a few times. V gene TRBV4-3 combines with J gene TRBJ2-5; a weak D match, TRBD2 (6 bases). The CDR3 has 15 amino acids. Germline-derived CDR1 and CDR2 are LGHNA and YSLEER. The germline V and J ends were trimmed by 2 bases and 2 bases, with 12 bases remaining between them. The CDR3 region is CASSQREYPQETQYF. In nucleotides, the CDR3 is TGCGCCAGCAGCCAACGGGAGTACCCTCAAGAGACCCAGTACTTC.

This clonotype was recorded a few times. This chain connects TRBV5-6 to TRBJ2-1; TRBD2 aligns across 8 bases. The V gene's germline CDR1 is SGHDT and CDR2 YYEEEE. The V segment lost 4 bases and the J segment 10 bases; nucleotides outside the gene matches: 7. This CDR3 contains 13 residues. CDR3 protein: CASSPTSEREQFF. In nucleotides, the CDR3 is TGTGCCAGCAGCCCGACTAGCGAGAGGGAGCAGTTCTTC.

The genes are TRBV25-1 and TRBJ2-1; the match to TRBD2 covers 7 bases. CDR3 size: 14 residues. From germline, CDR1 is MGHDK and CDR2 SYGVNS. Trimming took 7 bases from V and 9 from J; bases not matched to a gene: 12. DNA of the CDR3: TGTGCCAGCACCGGGGCTAGCGGTAGTGGTGAGCAGTTCTTC. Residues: CASTGASGSGEQFF.

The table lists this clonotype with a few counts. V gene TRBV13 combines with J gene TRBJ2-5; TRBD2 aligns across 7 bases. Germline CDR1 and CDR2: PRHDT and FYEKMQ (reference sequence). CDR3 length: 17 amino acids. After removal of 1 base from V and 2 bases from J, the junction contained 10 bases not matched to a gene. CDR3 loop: CASSLVEEGGLQETQYF. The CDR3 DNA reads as TGTGCCAGCAGCTTAGTAGAGGAGGGAGGGTTACAAGAGACCCAGTACTTC. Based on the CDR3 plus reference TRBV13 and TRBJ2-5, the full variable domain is AAGVIQSPRHLIKEKRETATLKCYPIPRHDTVYWYQQGPGQDPQFLISFYEKMQSDKGSIPDRFSAQQFSDYHSELNMSSLELGDSALYFCASSLVEEGGLQETQYFGPGTRLLVL.

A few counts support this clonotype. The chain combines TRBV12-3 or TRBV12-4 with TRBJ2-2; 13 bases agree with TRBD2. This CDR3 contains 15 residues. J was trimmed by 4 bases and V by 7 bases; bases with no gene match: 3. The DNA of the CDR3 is TGTGCCAGCACGACTAGCGGGGGGAGCACCGGGGAGCTGTTTTTT. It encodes CASTTSGGSTGELFF.

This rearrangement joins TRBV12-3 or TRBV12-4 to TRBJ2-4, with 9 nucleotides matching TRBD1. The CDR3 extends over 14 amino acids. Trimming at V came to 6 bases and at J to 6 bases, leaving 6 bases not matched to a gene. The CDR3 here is CASSGQGWLNIQYF. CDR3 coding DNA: TGTGCCAGCAGCGGACAGGGGTGGCTAAACATTCAGTACTTC.

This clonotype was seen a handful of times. CDR3 loop: CASSGGGGFYGYTF. The CDR3 DNA is TGTGCCAGCAGCGGAGGGGGGGGCTTCTATGGCTACACCTTC. The chain employs TRBV11-2 and TRBJ1-2, with D tentatively TRBD1 (6 bases). CDR1 and CDR2 (germline): SGHAT, FQNNGV. The V end was cut by 5 bases, the J end by 4 bases, with 14 bases between. This CDR3 contains 14 residues. Based on the CDR3 plus reference TRBV11-2 and TRBJ1-2, the full variable domain is EAGVAQSPRYKIIEKRQSVAFWCNPISGHATLYWYQQILGQGPKLLIQFQNNGVVDDSQLPKDRFSAERLKGVDSTLKIQPAKLEDSAVYLCASSGGGGFYGYTFGSGTRLTVV.

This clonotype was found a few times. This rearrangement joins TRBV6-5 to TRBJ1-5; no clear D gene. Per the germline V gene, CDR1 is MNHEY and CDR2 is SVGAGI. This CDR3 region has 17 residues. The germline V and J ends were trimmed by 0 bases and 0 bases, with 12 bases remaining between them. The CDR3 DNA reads TGTGCCAGCAGTTACTCGACTCCCATTACTAGCAATCAGCCCCAGCATTTT. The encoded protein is CASSYSTPITSNQPQHF.

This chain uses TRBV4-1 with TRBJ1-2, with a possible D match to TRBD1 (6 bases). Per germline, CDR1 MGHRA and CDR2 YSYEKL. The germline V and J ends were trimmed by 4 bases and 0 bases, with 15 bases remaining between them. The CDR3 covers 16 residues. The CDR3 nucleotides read TGCGCCAGCAGCCCTCAACAGGGTTTGGCTAACTATGGCTACACCTTC. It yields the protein CASSPQQGLANYGYTF.

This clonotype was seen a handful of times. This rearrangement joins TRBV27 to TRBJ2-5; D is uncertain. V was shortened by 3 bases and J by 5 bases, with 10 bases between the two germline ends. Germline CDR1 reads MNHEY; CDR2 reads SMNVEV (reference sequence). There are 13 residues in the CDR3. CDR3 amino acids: CASSLVPGETQYF. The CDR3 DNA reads TGTGCCAGCAGTTTGGTCCCTGGGGAGACCCAGTACTTC.

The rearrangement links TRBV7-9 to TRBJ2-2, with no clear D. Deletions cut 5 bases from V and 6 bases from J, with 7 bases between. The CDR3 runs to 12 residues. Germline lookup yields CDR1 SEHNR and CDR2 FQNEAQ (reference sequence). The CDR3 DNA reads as TGTGCCAGCAGCCCGAAAGCCGGGGAGCTGTTTTTT. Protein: CASSPKAGELFF.